This entry lists 3 T cell receptor beta chains sequenced from one sample in a study of human T cells and chemical hapten exposure (dated by TCRdb to the early 2020s). Taken with the paper, the label for time point translates to: pre-sensitization, week 0. Per the publication, the treatment or condition label means: therapeutic diphenylcyclopropenone sensitization with weekly scalp DPC. Library construction relied on RACE. The sequencer was a NextSeq 500. Using fastp at Q25 and MiXCR, TCRdb reprocessed the public reads and kept productive beta chains. Rows matching on CDR3 protein sequence are summarized as one entry with the most common DNA and genes. This sample gives more than 300,000 distinct CDR3 sequences in total; approximately 5% of them show up just once. In total, the top ten clones hold roughly 8.2% of the sample. Sequencing used whole blood, obtained in connection with sensitization to the hapten diphenylcyclopropenone (DPC). The receptors were gathered from a woman in her late teens or twenties with alopecia areata. Some clones in this sample may be carry-over from other donors' samples.

This clonotype was seen many times. V and J are TRBV10-3 and TRBJ2-7, with D uncertain. The CDR3 runs 13 residues. CDR1 ENHRY and CDR2 SYGVKD come from the germline V gene. With 0 bases removed from V and 5 bases from J, the gap between germline ends came to 8 bases. CDR3 in amino acids: CAISESLTHEQYF. The CDR3 nucleotides read TGTGCCATCAGTGAGTCCCTAACGCACGAGCAGTACTTC.

This clonotype has ten or more counts. The chain combines TRBV7-3 with TRBJ2-2; 9 nucleotides line up with TRBD2. The CDR3 totals 17 residues. The V and J ends lost 5 bases and 4 bases, in that order; junction bases with no gene match: 11. Germline V gene lookup returns CDR1 SGHTA and CDR2 FQGTGA. The chain's CDR3 is CASSRGGLAGSTGELFF. CDR3 in DNA: TGTGCCAGCAGCCGCGGGGGGCTAGCGGGGAGCACCGGGGAGCTGTTTTTT. The full variable domain, in which reference TRBV7-3 and TRBJ2-2 provide the parts outside the CDR3, is GAGVSQTPSNKVTEKGKYVELRCDPISGHTALYWYRQSLGQGPEFLIYFQGTGAADDSGLPNDRFFAVRPEGSVSTLKIQRTERGDSAVYLCASSRGGLAGSTGELFFGEGSRLTVL.

The sample holds a few counts of this clonotype. The V and J genes are TRBV7-9 and TRBJ1-3; no definite D call. Trimming left V 5 bases short and J 2 bases short, with 19 bases between. Germline loops: CDR1 SEHNR, CDR2 FQNEAQ (reference sequence). The CDR3 totals 17 residues. The CDR3 coding sequence is TGTGCCAGCAGCCCCCGAGCTGAGCTCACAGCTGGAAACACCATATATTTT. Amino acids: CASSPRAELTAGNTIYF.